The 13 T cell receptor beta chains reported below all come from one sample, sequenced in a study of T cells in Graves' hyperthyroidism and ophthalmopathy. TCR beta CDR3 regions were amplified from RNA transcripts. TCR CDR3 underwent first-round RT-PCR with the HTBI primer set. One entry per CDR3 protein, called by TCRdb with MiXCR from the multiplex PCR reads. The sample has some 300,000 distinct CDR3 sequences; 15% to 20% are singletons. Specimen: blood. These receptors were obtained from a man aged 45-60 years with Graves' ophthalmopathy.

The chain employs TRBV11-2 and TRBJ2-3, with D maybe TRBD2 (6 bases). Germline V gene sequence: CDR1 SGHAT, CDR2 FQNNGV. The CDR3 has 14 residues. Trimming removed 5 bases from V and 3 bases from J, with 12 bases in between. CDR3 amino acids: CASSPGRGTDTQYF. The CDR3 region has the DNA TGTGCCAGCAGCCCGGGACGGGGGACAGATACGCAGTATTTT. The whole variable domain, filled in from reference TRBV11-2 and TRBJ2-3, reads EAGVAQSPRYKIIEKRQSVAFWCNPISGHATLYWYQQILGQGPKLLIQFQNNGVVDDSQLPKDRFSAERLKGVDSTLKIQPAKLEDSAVYLCASSPGRGTDTQYFGPGTRLTVL.

This chain connects TRBV20-1 to TRBJ2-3; TRBD1 matches 9 bases. The CDR3 is 13 amino acids. Germline loops: CDR1 DFQATT, CDR2 SNEGSKA (reference sequence). After removal of 4 bases from V and 4 bases from J, the junction contained 3 bases not matched to a gene. CDR3: CSAKDRGADTQYF. As DNA, the CDR3 is TGCAGTGCTAAGGACAGGGGCGCAGATACGCAGTATTTT.

This clonotype has a count of ten or more. The chain employs TRBV12-3 or TRBV12-4 and TRBJ2-7; 10 nucleotides line up with TRBD2. The trim removed 2 bases at V and 2 bases at J, leaving 6 bases unmatched. This CDR3 is 16 amino acids long. CDR3 nucleotides: TGTGCCAGCAGTTTATCGACTAGCGGGTCGGCCTACGAGCAGTACTTC. Protein sequence: CASSLSTSGSAYEQYF.

On this clonotype itself: A much larger clonotype is one base distant, so this may be a read error. The rearrangement links TRBV5-1 to TRBJ2-7; D gene unclear. The CDR3 loop spans 15 amino acids. Germline V gene sequence: CDR1 SGHRS, CDR2 YFSETQ. V dropped 2 bases and J dropped 2 bases, with 14 bases sitting between them. CDR3 in amino acids: CASSFLVEAAYEQYF. The CDR3 DNA reads as TGCGCCAGCAGCTTCTTGGTGGAAGCTGCCTACGAGCAGTACTTC.

This sequence joins TRBV27 and TRBJ2-1, with TRBD1 matching over 9 bases. With 0 bases clipped from V and 5 bases from J, the junction kept 11 bases outside the gene matches. CDR3 length: 18 residues. Germline V gene sequence: CDR1 MNHEY, CDR2 SMNVEV (reference sequence). Here the CDR3 DNA reads TGTGCCAGCAGTTTATCCACCGGGACAGGGCTTCAGCACAATGAGCAGTTCTTC. Its translation is CASSLSTGTGLQHNEQFF.

The V call is TRBV28, the J call TRBJ2-7; D is possibly TRBD2 (6 bases). The V gene's germline CDR1 is MDHEN and CDR2 SYDVKM. V lost 2 bases and J lost 2, with 19 bases in between. The CDR3 is 17 residues long. The CDR3 region is CASSLPLVGRGPYEQYF. The DNA for the CDR3 is TGTGCCAGCAGTTTACCTCTGGTCGGGAGAGGGCCCTACGAGCAGTACTTC.

There are many counts of this clonotype. V gene TRBV7-9 combines with J gene TRBJ2-2, with 7 nucleotides matching TRBD2. J gave up 3 bases and V 5 bases, and 6 bases lay outside the gene matches. Germline CDR1 SEHNR, CDR2 FQNEAQ (reference sequence). This CDR3 has 15 amino acids. CDR3 residues: CASSPAGPDTGELFF. The CDR3 region has the DNA TGTGCCAGCAGCCCAGCGGGGCCTGACACCGGGGAGCTGTTTTTT.

The sample holds many counts of this clonotype. The V and J genes are TRBV29-1 and TRBJ2-1, with 14 bases matching TRBD2. V dropped 6 bases and J dropped 6; count of bases not matched to a gene: 4. The CDR3 spans 14 residues. CDR1 SQVTM and CDR2 ANQGSEA come from the germline V gene. The CDR3 here is CSVEGLAGVNEQFF. The CDR3, as DNA: TGCAGCGTGGAGGGACTAGCGGGAGTCAATGAGCAGTTCTTC.

This chain connects TRBV7-2 to TRBJ1-6, with a weak D call TRBD1 (6 bases). CDR3 length: 15 residues. Germline CDR1 reads SGHTA; CDR2 reads FQGNSA. V was shortened by 5 bases and J by 7 bases, with 15 bases between the two germline ends. The CDR3 coding sequence is TGTGCCAGCAGCCAAGAGGACACAGGGAATTCACCCCTCCACTTT. It encodes CASSQEDTGNSPLHF.

The chain combines TRBV11-2 with TRBJ2-1; TRBD1 agrees at 8 bases. This CDR3 is built from 17 residues. From germline, CDR1 is SGHAT and CDR2 FQNNGV. V gave up 5 bases and J gave up 6 bases; unmatched junction bases: 15. In DNA, the CDR3 is TGTGCCAGCAGCAGATCTACCGGGACAGGAGGTTCCAATGAGCAGTTCTTC. It yields the protein CASSRSTGTGGSNEQFF.

This clonotype appeared many times. The chain combines TRBV20-1 with TRBJ1-1, with no clear D. This CDR3 is 11 amino acids long. The germline gives CDR1 DFQATT, CDR2 SNEGSKA (reference sequence). Trimming removed 1 base at V and 10 bases at J, with 10 bases between. CDR3 in DNA: TGCAGTGCTAGAGTTGGTGGATTAGCTTTCTTT. Its translation is CSARVGGLAFF.

The chain uses TRBV7-9 and TRBJ2-2; D gene unclear. The CDR3 covers 16 residues. Germline V gene sequence: CDR1 SEHNR, CDR2 FQNEAQ (reference sequence). Trimming took off 1 base at V and 2 bases at J, with 11 bases between the two ends. The CDR3 region has the DNA TGTGCCAGCAGCTTAGTCCGTGGGGATAACACCGGGGAGCTGTTTTTT. Its protein is CASSLVRGDNTGELFF.

This clonotype has a handful of counts. The chain employs TRBV7-2 and TRBJ1-3; D may be TRBD1 (6 bases). V lost 4 bases and J lost 2, with 15 bases in between. Germline assignment: CDR1 SGHTA and CDR2 FQGNSA. The CDR3 length is 16 residues. CDR3 region: CASSSQGPRTGNTIYF. CDR3 DNA sequence: TGTGCCAGCAGCTCACAGGGTCCCCGAACTGGAAACACCATATATTTT.